These 29 T cell receptor beta chains originate from one sample sequenced in a study of T cells in Graves' hyperthyroidism and ophthalmopathy. The TCR beta CDR3 regions underwent amplification using RNA transcripts as the source. TCR CDR3 underwent first-round RT-PCR with the HTBI primer set. TCRdb reprocessed the multiplex PCR reads with MiXCR, giving one entry per CDR3 protein. Found here are about 360,000 distinct CDR3 sequences, roughly 14% of them singletons; the top ten hold around 20%. The specimen was blood. The receptors originated from a man aged 25 to 40 with Graves' hyperthyroidism that later progressed to Graves' ophthalmopathy.

This clonotype was counted ten times or more. The V call is TRBV28, the J call TRBJ1-4; 7 bases fit TRBD1. Germline trimming cut 4 bases from V and 8 bases from J; bases unmatched to any gene: 7. Germline CDR1 MDHEN, CDR2 SYDVKM. The CDR3 is 14 amino acids. The CDR3 loop is CASSSTGIGEKLFF. The CDR3 bases are TGTGCCAGCAGTTCGACAGGGATAGGGGAAAAACTGTTTTTT.

This clonotype was recorded at least ten times. CDR3 loop: CAMRLAGGPLGELFF. As DNA, the CDR3 is TGTGCCATGCGACTAGCGGGGGGCCCCCTTGGGGAGCTGTTTTTT. The V gene is TRBV6-1, the J gene TRBJ2-2, with 13 bases that match TRBD2. Germline-derived CDR1 and CDR2 are MNHNS and SASEGT. The CDR3 has 15 residues. V lost 10 bases and J lost 8; bases outside the gene matches: 10.

In its sample, this clonotype was seen many times. The chain links TRBV7-2 to TRBJ1-6; D remains unclear. Germline CDR1 SGHTA, CDR2 FQGNSA. This CDR3 has 14 residues. V gave up 1 base and J gave up 9 bases, with 10 bases separating them. CDR3 loop: CASSLVGFGSPLHF. For the CDR3, the DNA is TGTGCCAGCAGCTTAGTAGGCTTCGGTTCACCCCTCCACTTT.

This clonotype was seen repeatedly, ten times or more. The rearrangement links TRBV11-2 to TRBJ1-1; TRBD1 aligns across 8 bases. The CDR3 is 16 amino acids. Germline V gives CDR1 SGHAT, CDR2 FQNNGV. J gave up 1 base and V 4 bases, and 8 bases lay outside the gene matches. The CDR3 DNA reads as TGTGCCAGCAGCTCGGAGACAGGGGTAAAGAACACTGAAGCTTTCTTT. Translation gives CASSSETGVKNTEAFF.

This clonotype was detected a few times. The rearrangement joins TRBV9 to TRBJ1-3; a weak D match, TRBD1 (6 bases). This CDR3 is built from 15 residues. Germline CDR1 SGDLS, CDR2 YYNGEE. The germline V and J ends were trimmed by 5 bases and 1 base, with 13 bases remaining between them. CDR3: CASSRHRESGNTIYF. CDR3 bases: TGTGCCAGCAGTCGCCACAGGGAATCTGGAAACACCATATATTTT.

This clonotype was recorded at least ten times. V and J are TRBV5-8 and TRBJ2-7; D may match TRBD1 or TRBD2 (5 bases each). The CDR3 totals 14 residues. CDR1 is SGHTS and CDR2 is YDEGEE in the germline V gene. Trimming shortened V by 5 bases and J by 3 bases, and 15 bases separated the two germline ends. CDR3 protein: CASSLVGPSYEQYF. The CDR3 nucleotides are TGTGCCAGCAGTTTAGTGGGACCGAGCTACGAGCAGTACTTC.

This clonotype was counted only a few times. The rearrangement joins TRBV20-1 to TRBJ2-5; the match to TRBD2 covers 7 bases. Germline V gives CDR1 DFQATT, CDR2 SNEGSKA (reference sequence). CDR3 length equals 13 residues. V lost 3 bases, J lost 4 bases, and 5 bases stayed unmatched. CDR3 sequence reads: CSARRTRPETQYF. The CDR3 nucleotides read TGCAGTGCTAGGCGGACTAGGCCAGAGACCCAGTACTTC.

The sample holds many counts of this clonotype. The rearrangement links TRBV7-3 to TRBJ2-3; D possibly corresponds to TRBD2 (6 bases). The CDR3 sequence is 15 residues long. Looked up from germline, CDR1 is SGHTA and CDR2 is FQGTGA. Trimming left V 5 bases short and J 0 bases short, with 12 bases between. CDR3 bases: TGTGCCAGCAGCCCGAGTCGGGGGAGCACAGATACGCAGTATTTT. Residues: CASSPSRGSTDTQYF.

At least ten counts were recorded for this clonotype. This chain uses TRBV7-2 with TRBJ1-2; 8 nucleotides match TRBD1. The CDR3 has 16 amino acids. Germline V CDR1 and CDR2: SGHTA, FQGNSA. V dropped 5 bases and J dropped 7; count of bases not matched to a gene: 15. Here the CDR3 DNA reads TGTGCCAGCAGCGCTTGGGGGGGGACAGGCGCAGTTGGCTACACCTTC. This gives the protein CASSAWGGTGAVGYTF.

This clonotype occurred a few times. The chain carries TRBV9 and TRBJ2-7; 7 nucleotides align to TRBD1. The CDR3 is 15 amino acids. Trimming at V came to 0 bases and at J to 5 bases, leaving 8 bases not matched to a gene. Germline V gives CDR1 SGDLS, CDR2 YYNGEE. The CDR3 DNA is TGTGCCAGCAGCGTAGACGGGACAGAGTACAACGAGCAGTACTTC. It is translated as CASSVDGTEYNEQYF.

This clonotype was picked up many times. The rearrangement joins TRBV5-6 to TRBJ1-1, with D possibly matching TRBD1 (5 bases). This CDR3 contains 16 residues. Per the germline V gene, CDR1 is SGHDT and CDR2 is YYEEEE. V lost 0 bases and J 2 bases, leaving 14 bases between the germline ends. For the CDR3, the DNA is TGTGCCAGCAGCTTGGCCTTGGAGGGGCCAAACACTGAAGCTTTCTTT. It encodes CASSLALEGPNTEAFF.

This clonotype came up a few times. The chain recombines TRBV29-1 with TRBJ1-2; D call uncertain. Per germline, CDR1 SQVTM and CDR2 ANQGSEA. Trimming cost V 0 bases and J 2 bases, with 10 bases left between them. The CDR3 contains 14 residues. CDR3 DNA sequence: TGCAGCGTTGAAGATTGGCCCCCGAACTATGGCTACACCTTC. Translating it yields CSVEDWPPNYGYTF.

This clonotype occurred many times. This rearrangement joins TRBV20-1 to TRBJ1-2, with D unclear. The CDR3 covers 13 residues. V was clipped by 7 bases and J by 4 bases, with 16 bases between them. The germline V gene encodes CDR1 DFQATT and CDR2 SNEGSKA (reference sequence). DNA of the CDR3: TGCAGTGACCTCCGGGAAATTGGCTATGGCTACACCTTC. It specifies CSDLREIGYGYTF.

This clonotype was seen a handful of times. The rearrangement joins TRBV6-2 or TRBV6-3 to TRBJ2-5; D is unclear. The ends were cut back, 4 bases at V and 5 bases at J, with 11 bases in the middle. CDR3 length: 13 amino acids. Germline CDR1 and CDR2: MNHEY and SVGEGT. In DNA form, the CDR3 reads TGTGCCAGCAGTTTCAGATCGAGGGAGACCCAGTACTTC. This encodes CASSFRSRETQYF.

This clonotype was seen at least ten times. J is TRBJ1-5 and V is TRBV20-1; D gene uncertain. Germline values: CDR1 DFQATT, CDR2 SNEGSKA (reference sequence). Trimming took 3 bases from V and 9 from J, leaving 18 bases between them. The CDR3 consists of 14 residues. For the CDR3, the DNA is TGCAGTGCTAGTGCCCATCAAGCGTCATGGCCCCAGCATTTT. It codes for CSASAHQASWPQHF.

This clonotype appeared many times. V gene TRBV11-3 combines with J gene TRBJ1-2; D possibly corresponds to TRBD1 (6 bases). The CDR3 has 17 residues. Per germline, CDR1 SGHNT and CDR2 YENEEA. V gave up 5 bases and J gave up 1 base, with 20 bases separating them. CDR3 bases: TGTGCCAGCAGCCTCGAACGAAGGGGGACGTATAACTATGGCTACACCTTC. Amino acid sequence: CASSLERRGTYNYGYTF. Combining the CDR3 with reference TRBV11-3 and TRBJ1-2 gives the whole variable domain EAGVVQSPRYKIIEKKQPVAFWCNPISGHNTLYWYLQNLGQGPELLIRYENEEAVDDSQLPKDRFSAERLKGVDSTLKIQPAELGDSAVYLCASSLERRGTYNYGYTFGSGTRLTVV.

This clonotype was recorded many times. The J gene is TRBJ1-1, the V gene TRBV12-3 or TRBV12-4; 8 nucleotides align to TRBD1. After removal of 5 bases from V and 6 bases from J, the junction contained 8 bases not matched to a gene. This CDR3 contains 14 residues. The CDR3 coding sequence is TGTGCCAGCAGTCCACTGACAGGGGTATCTGAAGCTTTCTTT. Protein sequence: CASSPLTGVSEAFF.

A few counts support this clonotype. V is TRBV4-1 and J is TRBJ1-6; D is uncertain. V was clipped by 1 base and J by 3 bases, with 7 bases between them. Germline-derived CDR1 and CDR2 are MGHRA and YSYEKL. This CDR3 is built from 15 residues. CDR3 nucleotides: TGCGCCAGCAGCCAAGTCCGGGGCTATAATTCACCCCTCCACTTT. Residues: CASSQVRGYNSPLHF.

This clonotype was detected ten times or more. The V gene is TRBV5-1, the J gene TRBJ1-1; D remains unclear. The CDR3 covers 13 residues. Trimming removed 0 bases from V and 2 bases from J, with 5 bases in between. Germline V lookup: CDR1 SGHRS, CDR2 YFSETQ. DNA of the CDR3: TGCGCCAGCAGCTTGGCGTTTAACACTGAAGCTTTCTTT. It specifies CASSLAFNTEAFF.

The chain links TRBV20-1 to TRBJ2-3; a weak D match, TRBD1 (5 bases). Germline CDR1 DFQATT, CDR2 SNEGSKA (reference sequence). The CDR3 runs to 14 residues. V was cut by 0 bases and J by 3 bases, with 10 bases left in between. CDR3 residues: CSARDSSGTDTQYF. CDR3 DNA sequence: TGCAGTGCTAGAGATAGCTCAGGGACAGATACGCAGTATTTT.

This chain links TRBV24-1 with TRBJ2-1, with D possibly TRBD1 on 5 matching bases. The length of the CDR3 is 12 residues. Germline V CDR1 and CDR2: KGHDR, SFDVKD. Between the trimmed V and J ends, which lost 5 bases and 5 bases, there was a span of 6 bases. The CDR3 DNA sequence: TGTGCCACCAGTGTAGGGGACAATGAGCAGTTCTTC. Its translation: CATSVGDNEQFF.

This clonotype was recorded many times. As DNA, the CDR3 is TGTGCCAGCAGAAGGGGCTCTAGCACAGATACGCAGTATTTT. Protein product: CASRRGSSTDTQYF. The genes are TRBV6-1 and TRBJ2-3; D possibly corresponds to TRBD1 (5 bases). This CDR3 has 14 residues. CDR1 MNHNS and CDR2 SASEGT come from the germline V gene. Trimming pared 6 bases from V and 0 bases from J, leaving 10 bases between.

The rearrangement uses TRBV18 and TRBJ2-5; TRBD2 matches 8 bases. The CDR3 sequence is 15 residues long. CDR1 and CDR2 (germline): KGHSH, LQKENI. V lost 3 bases and J lost 2; bases outside the gene matches: 5. The CDR3 here is CASSPPGGGQETQYF. For the CDR3, the DNA is TGTGCCAGCTCACCGCCCGGGGGGGGTCAAGAGACCCAGTACTTC.

The chain is built from TRBV7-2 and TRBJ2-7, with D uncertain. This CDR3 is built from 14 residues. Looked up from germline, CDR1 is SGHTA and CDR2 is FQGNSA. Trimming stripped 2 bases from V and 4 bases from J, with 12 bases between. The chain's CDR3 is CASSLYGAKYEQYF. CDR3 DNA sequence: TGTGCCAGCAGCTTATACGGAGCCAAGTACGAGCAGTACTTC. Combining the CDR3 with reference TRBV7-2 and TRBJ2-7 gives the whole variable domain GAGVSQSPSNKVTEKGKDVELRCDPISGHTALYWYRQSLGQGLEFLIYFQGNSAPDKSGLPSDRFSAERTGGSVSTLTIQRTQQEDSAVYLCASSLYGAKYEQYFGPGTRLTVT.

A few counts support this clonotype. V usage is TRBV30 and J usage is TRBJ2-1, with D perhaps TRBD1 (6 bases). Germline assignment: CDR1 GTSNPN and CDR2 SVGIG (reference sequence). V shed 2 bases and J shed 8 bases, with 19 bases lying between them. The CDR3 covers 15 residues. In DNA, the CDR3 is TGTGCCTGGAGTCCCAACCCTACAGGGTTCCATGAGCAGTTCTTC. Amino acid sequence: CAWSPNPTGFHEQFF. The whole variable domain, remainder taken from reference TRBV30 and TRBJ2-1, is SQTIHQWPATLVQPVGSPLSLECTVEGTSNPNLYWYRQAAGRGLQLLFYSVGIGQISSEVPQNLSASRPQDRQFILSSKKLLLSDSGFYLCAWSPNPTGFHEQFFGPGTRLTVL.

This clonotype was seen many times. The rearrangement uses TRBV28 and TRBJ1-4, with TRBD1 as a possible D gene (5 bases). V lost 7 bases, J lost 6 bases, and 15 bases lay in between. The CDR3 has 14 amino acids. The germline CDR1 and CDR2 sequences are MDHEN and SYDVKM. The DNA for the CDR3 is TGTGCCAGCAATCGCCCCGGGGGTGATGAAAAACTGTTTTTT. Amino acid sequence: CASNRPGGDEKLFF. The variable domain in full, completed from reference TRBV28 and TRBJ1-4, reads DVKVTQSSRYLVKRTGEKVFLECVQDMDHENMFWYRQDPGLGLRLIYFSYDVKMKEKGDIPEGYSVSREKKERFSLILESASTNQTSMYLCASNRPGGDEKLFFGSGTQLSVL.

This rearrangement joins TRBV6-1 to TRBJ2-3; TRBD2 matches 8 bases. With V trimmed by 5 bases and J by 1 base, 8 bases remained unmatched. The CDR3 runs 16 residues. Germline V CDR1 and CDR2: MNHNS, SASEGT. The CDR3 DNA sequence: TGTGCCAGCAGTTCCCGGACTAGCAAAGGCACAGATACGCAGTATTTT. Its protein is CASSSRTSKGTDTQYF.

There are a few counts of this clonotype. This rearrangement joins TRBV7-7 to TRBJ1-5; 7 nucleotides align to TRBD1. Germline V CDR1 and CDR2: SSHAT, FNYEAQ (reference sequence). This CDR3 spans 14 amino acids. After removal of 5 bases from V and 5 bases from J, the junction contained 6 bases not matched to a gene. CDR3 sequence reads: CASSLGTVYQPQHF. CDR3 bases: TGTGCCAGCAGCCTCGGGACAGTGTATCAGCCCCAGCATTTT.

The rearrangement joins TRBV4-1 to TRBJ1-6; D is perhaps TRBD1 (6 bases). The CDR3 runs 12 residues. V lost 4 bases, J lost 10 bases, and 8 bases lay in between. Germline V gene sequence: CDR1 MGHRA, CDR2 YSYEKL. Written as DNA, the CDR3 is TGCGCCAGCAGCCGAGGGGGATCACCCCTCCACTTT. This gives the protein CASSRGGSPLHF.